The sequence of this TCR beta chain was determined in a study of beta chain features in type 1 diabetes. Whole-study results and caveats: Across patients, naive, central memory and Treg TCRB repertoires exhibited apparently greater similarity than was observed across healthy donors. TCRB CDR3s were moderately but significantly shorter in Type 1 diabetes patients in all four CD4+ subsets.

V shed 4 bases and J 0 bases; nucleotides not matched to a gene: 13. Germline lookup yields CDR1 SGHDT and CDR2 YYEEEE. This CDR3 region has 17 residues. Of the isolated RNA, all was reverse transcribed, and so the sequenced material was expressed TCRB transcripts. Libraries were prepared by immunoSEQ multiplex PCR; TCRdb keeps only in-frame clonotypes and omits some of them. The table shows approximately 170,000 clones, with 6% to 9% occurring only once. This clone showed up just a few times. The antigen remains undetermined. CD4+ naive, central memory, regulatory and stem cell-like memory subsets were isolated by sorting on CD45RO/CCR7/CD25/CD127/CD95/CD27.

V is TRBV5-6 and J is TRBJ2-7, with TRBD1 matching over 7 bases. The clonotype was recovered from a man between 18 and 29 years old with type 1 diabetes. The specimen sequenced was central memory CD4+ T cells from blood. Here the CDR3 DNA reads TGTGCCAGCAGCATCCACCGTTTAACAGGGGTCTCCTACGAGCAGTACTTC. Its translation: CASSIHRLTGVSYEQYF.